The present T cell receptor beta chain was sequenced within a study of shared clonotypes between healthy human individuals. CD45RA-negative memory and CD45RA+ naive subsets were split from the CD4+ cells. As concerns this clone: The antigen remains unidentified.

This CDR3 has 13 amino acids. The V end was cut by 1 base, the J end by 5 bases, with 8 bases between. Germline CDR1 reads SGHNT; CDR2 reads YENEEA. Findings and caveats of the study: Measured sharing among donors was expected to vary with sequencing depth. Larger richness was generally estimated for naive than memory subsets.

Profiling relied on immunoSEQ multiplex PCR, and the TCRdb table lists in-frame clones only, not all of them. This table holds approximately 980,000 clones, over 75% found once. The chain links TRBV11-3 to TRBJ2-5, with D uncertain. The TCR originated in a man between 18 and 35 years old in good health. Sequenced input: memory CD4+ T cells sorted from blood. The subset was: CD45RA-negative fraction. The CDR3 loop is CASSLGPGETQYF. The CDR3 nucleotides are TGTGCCAGCAGCTTAGGTCCTGGGGAGACCCAGTACTTC.